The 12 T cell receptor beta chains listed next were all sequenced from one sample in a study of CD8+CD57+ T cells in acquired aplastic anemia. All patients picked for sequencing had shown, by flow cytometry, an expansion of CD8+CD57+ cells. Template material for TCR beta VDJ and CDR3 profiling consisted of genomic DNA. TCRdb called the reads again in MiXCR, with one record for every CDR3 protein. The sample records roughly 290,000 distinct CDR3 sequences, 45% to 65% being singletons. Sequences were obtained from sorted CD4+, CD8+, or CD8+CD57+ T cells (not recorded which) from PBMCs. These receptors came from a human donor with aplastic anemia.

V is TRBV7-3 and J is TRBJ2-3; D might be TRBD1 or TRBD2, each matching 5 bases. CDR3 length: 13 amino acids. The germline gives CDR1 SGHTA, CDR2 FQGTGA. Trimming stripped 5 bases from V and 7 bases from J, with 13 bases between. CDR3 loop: CASSPRGENTQYF. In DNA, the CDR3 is TGTGCCAGCAGCCCACGAGGGGAGAATACGCAGTATTTT.

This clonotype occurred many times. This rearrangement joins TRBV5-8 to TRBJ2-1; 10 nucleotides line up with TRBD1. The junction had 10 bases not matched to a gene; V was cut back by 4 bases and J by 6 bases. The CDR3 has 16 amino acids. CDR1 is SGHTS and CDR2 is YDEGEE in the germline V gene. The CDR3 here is CASSAGTGEGGNEQFF. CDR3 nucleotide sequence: TGTGCCAGCAGCGCCGGGACAGGGGAGGGAGGCAATGAGCAGTTCTTC.

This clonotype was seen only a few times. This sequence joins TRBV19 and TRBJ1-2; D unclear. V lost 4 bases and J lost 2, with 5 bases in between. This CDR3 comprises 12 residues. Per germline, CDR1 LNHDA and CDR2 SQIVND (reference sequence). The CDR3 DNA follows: TGTGCCAGTAGTACCAACAACTATGGCTACACCTTC. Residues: CASSTNNYGYTF.

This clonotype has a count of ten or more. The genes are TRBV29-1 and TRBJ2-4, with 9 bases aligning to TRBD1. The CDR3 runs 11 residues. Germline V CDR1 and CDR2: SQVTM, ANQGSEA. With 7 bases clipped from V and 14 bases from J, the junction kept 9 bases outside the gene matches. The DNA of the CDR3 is TGCAGCGCCGACAGGGGGGGGGAAAAGTACTTC. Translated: CSADRGGEKYF.

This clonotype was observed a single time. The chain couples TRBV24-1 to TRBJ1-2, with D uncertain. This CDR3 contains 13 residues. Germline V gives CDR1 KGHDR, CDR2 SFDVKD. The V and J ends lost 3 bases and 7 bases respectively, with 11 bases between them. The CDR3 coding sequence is TGTGCCACCAGTGATCCGCAGGACGCTGGCTACACCTTC. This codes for CATSDPQDAGYTF.

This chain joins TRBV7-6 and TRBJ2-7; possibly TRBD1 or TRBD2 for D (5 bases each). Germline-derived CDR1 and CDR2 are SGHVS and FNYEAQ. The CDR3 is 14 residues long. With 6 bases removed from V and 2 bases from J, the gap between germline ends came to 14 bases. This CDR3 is CASSDSGPTYEQYF. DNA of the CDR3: TGTGCCAGCAGTGATTCGGGGCCCACCTACGAGCAGTACTTC.

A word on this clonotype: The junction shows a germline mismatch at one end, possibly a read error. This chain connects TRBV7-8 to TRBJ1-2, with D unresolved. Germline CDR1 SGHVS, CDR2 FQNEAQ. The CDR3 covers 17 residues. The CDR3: CAGSQFSTAIGPYGYTF. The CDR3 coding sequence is TGTGCCGGCAGCCAATTCTCCACGGCAATTGGCCCCTATGGCTACACCTTC.

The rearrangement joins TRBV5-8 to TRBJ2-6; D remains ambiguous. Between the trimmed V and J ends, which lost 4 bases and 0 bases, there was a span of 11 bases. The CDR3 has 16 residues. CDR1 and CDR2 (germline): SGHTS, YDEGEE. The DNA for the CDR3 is TGTGCCAGCAGCCTAGGGTTCAACTCTGGGGCCAACGTCCTGACTTTC. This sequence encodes CASSLGFNSGANVLTF.

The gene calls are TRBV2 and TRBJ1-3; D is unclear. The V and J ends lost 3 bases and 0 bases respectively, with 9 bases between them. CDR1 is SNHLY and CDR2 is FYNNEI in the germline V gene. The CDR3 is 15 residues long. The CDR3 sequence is CASSEAHLSGNTIYF. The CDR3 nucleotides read TGTGCCAGCAGTGAGGCACATCTCTCTGGAAACACCATATATTTT.

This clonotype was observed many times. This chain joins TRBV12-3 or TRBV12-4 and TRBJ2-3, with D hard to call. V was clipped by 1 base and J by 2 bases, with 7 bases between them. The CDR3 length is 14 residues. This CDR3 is CASSLGLDTDTQYF. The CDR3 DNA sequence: TGTGCCAGCAGTTTAGGACTCGACACAGATACGCAGTATTTT.

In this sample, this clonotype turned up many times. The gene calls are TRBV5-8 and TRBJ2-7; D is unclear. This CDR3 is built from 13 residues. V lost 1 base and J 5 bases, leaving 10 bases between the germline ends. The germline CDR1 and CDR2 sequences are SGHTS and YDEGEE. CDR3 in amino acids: CASSLPTNNEQYF. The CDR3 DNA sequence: TGTGCCAGCAGCTTGCCGACAAATAACGAGCAGTACTTC. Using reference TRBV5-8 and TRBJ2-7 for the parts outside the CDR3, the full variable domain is EAGVTQSPTHLIKTRGQQATLRCSPISGHTSVYWYQQALGLGLQFLLWYDEGEERNRGNFPPRFSGRQFPNYSSELNVNALELEDSALYLCASSLPTNNEQYFGPGTRLTVT.

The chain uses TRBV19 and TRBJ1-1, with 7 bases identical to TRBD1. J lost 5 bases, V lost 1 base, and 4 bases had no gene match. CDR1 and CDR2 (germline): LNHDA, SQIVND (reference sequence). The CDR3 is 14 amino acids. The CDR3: CASSIVYRGTEAFF. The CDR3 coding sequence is TGTGCCAGTAGTATAGTTTACAGGGGAACTGAAGCTTTCTTT.